The next 28 T cell receptor beta chains were all read from a single sample in a study of T cells in Graves' hyperthyroidism and ophthalmopathy. RNA transcripts were the template for amplifying TCR beta CDR3 regions. When the TCR CDR3 underwent first-round RT-PCR, the HTBI primer set was used. TCRdb reprocessed the multiplex PCR reads with MiXCR, giving one entry per CDR3 protein. In the table there are hundreds of thousands of distinct CDR3 sequences, around 15% of which are singletons. The sample taken for sequencing was blood. The receptors were sampled from a woman aged 55-75 years with Graves' ophthalmopathy.

This clonotype appeared many times. The CDR3 is CASSLGRIEQYF. The CDR3 DNA reads as TGTGCCAGCAGTTTGGGGCGGATCGAGCAGTACTTC. This chain joins TRBV28 and TRBJ2-7, with a tentative D call TRBD1 (5 bases). Trimming took 3 bases from V and 6 from J, leaving 9 bases between them. CDR3 length: 12 residues. CDR1 and CDR2 (germline): MDHEN, SYDVKM.

In this sample, this clonotype turned up many times. The V and J genes are TRBV2 and TRBJ1-1; 9 bases match TRBD1. Germline V gene lookup returns CDR1 SNHLY and CDR2 FYNNEI. The CDR3 covers 15 residues. V lost 3 bases to trimming and J lost 3 bases; unmatched junction nucleotides: 5. The CDR3 DNA reads as TGTGCCAGCAGTGAGGGGACAGGGATCGACACTGAAGCTTTCTTT. Its translation is CASSEGTGIDTEAFF.

This clonotype was seen repeatedly, ten times or more. The rearrangement links TRBV28 to TRBJ1-5; D is unclear. From germline, CDR1 is MDHEN and CDR2 SYDVKM. The CDR3 runs 16 residues. The V end was cut by 2 bases, the J end by 2 bases, with 13 bases between. As DNA, the CDR3 is TGTGCCAGCAGTTTACGTGGGCGGGGAGGCAATCAGCCCCAGCATTTT. Its translation: CASSLRGRGGNQPQHF.

This clonotype was counted a few times. The chain is built from TRBV7-9 and TRBJ2-6; 15 bases match TRBD2. The J segment lost 3 bases and the V segment lost 0 bases, leaving 3 bases of the junction unmatched. Germline-derived CDR1 and CDR2 are SEHNR and FQNEAQ (reference sequence). The CDR3 runs to 19 residues. The CDR3 bases are TGTGCCAGCAGCTTAGCTCCGGGACTAGCGGGAGGTGGGGCCAACGTCCTGACTTTC. Protein product: CASSLAPGLAGGGANVLTF.

This clonotype has at least ten counts. The chain uses TRBV5-5 and TRBJ2-1; possibly TRBD1 for D (6 bases). The germline CDR1 and CDR2 sequences are SGHKS and YYEKEE (reference sequence). Trimming cost V 2 bases and J 8 bases, with 14 bases left between them. The CDR3 sequence is 14 residues long. CDR3 nucleotide sequence: TGTGCCAGCAGCTTCCCACAGGGTAACGATGAGCAGTTCTTC. It codes for CASSFPQGNDEQFF.

This clonotype was found a few times. The CDR3 bases are TGTGCCAGCAGCCACTCCCCCGGGAGGCCTAACACCGGGGAGCTGTTTTTT. This codes for CASSHSPGRPNTGELFF. The J gene is TRBJ2-2, the V gene TRBV28; TRBD2 matches 7 bases. The CDR3 totals 17 residues. J lost 2 bases, V lost 6 bases, and 12 bases had no gene match. The germline CDR1 and CDR2 sequences are MDHEN and SYDVKM.

This sequence joins TRBV7-3 and TRBJ2-5; TRBD2 agrees at 9 bases. The CDR3 contains 15 residues. V was pared by 3 bases and J by 6 bases, with 8 bases of the junction left unmatched. Germline CDR1 is SGHTA and CDR2 is FQGTGA. CDR3 DNA sequence: TGTGCCAGCAGCTTGGATAGCGGGAGCTTTCAGACCCAGTACTTC. This encodes CASSLDSGSFQTQYF.

In this sample, this clonotype turned up many times. The chain combines TRBV7-8 with TRBJ2-1, with D tentatively TRBD1 (5 bases). CDR1 and CDR2 from the germline V gene are SGHVS and FQNEAQ. V lost 5 bases and J 8 bases, leaving 16 bases between the germline ends. CDR3 size: 14 residues. The CDR3 protein is CASSGIRDGDEQFF. Written as DNA, the CDR3 is TGTGCCAGCAGCGGGATCAGGGATGGGGATGAGCAGTTCTTC.

This clonotype was observed a few times. The V and J genes are TRBV30 and TRBJ1-6; TRBD1 is a possible D gene (6 bases). The CDR3 covers 16 residues. Per germline, CDR1 GTSNPN and CDR2 SVGIG (reference sequence). Trimming took off 1 base at V and 0 bases at J, with 10 bases between the two ends. CDR3 DNA: TGTGCCTGGAGTGCTGGGGGCCACTCCTATAATTCACCCCTCCACTTT. It is translated as CAWSAGGHSYNSPLHF.

This clonotype was seen at least ten times. V gene TRBV30 combines with J gene TRBJ1-6; D call uncertain. Germline V gives CDR1 GTSNPN, CDR2 SVGIG (reference sequence). The CDR3 loop spans 14 amino acids. The V gene lost 0 bases and the J gene lost 9 bases, with 12 bases spanning the gap. CDR3 DNA: TGTGCCTGGAGTGTAGTGGCCGAAGGTTCACCCCTCCACTTT. Translating it yields CAWSVVAEGSPLHF.

This clonotype was recorded a few times. The rearrangement links TRBV24-1 to TRBJ2-3; D unclear. V lost 3 bases and J 6 bases, leaving 21 bases between the germline ends. Germline V lookup: CDR1 KGHDR, CDR2 SFDVKD. The CDR3 covers 17 residues. CDR3 sequence reads: CATSDPGAGRRGDTQYF. The DNA of the CDR3 is TGTGCCACCAGTGATCCAGGAGCTGGAAGGCGAGGTGATACGCAGTATTTT.

This clonotype was observed a few times. The genes are TRBV7-8 and TRBJ1-2, with D possibly matching TRBD1 (6 bases). The CDR3 is 16 amino acids. Per germline, CDR1 SGHVS and CDR2 FQNEAQ. V was pared by 0 bases and J by 4 bases, with 15 bases between. The CDR3 loop is CASSLAMGAPGYGYTF. For the CDR3, the DNA is TGTGCCAGCAGCTTAGCGATGGGGGCGCCGGGCTATGGCTACACCTTC. Together with reference TRBV7-8 and TRBJ1-2, the CDR3 gives the full variable domain: GAGVSQSPRYKVAKRGQDVALRCDPISGHVSLFWYQQALGQGPEFLTYFQNEAQLDKSGLPSDRFFAERPEGSVSTLKIQRTQQEDSAVYLCASSLAMGAPGYGYTFGSGTRLTVV.

V usage is TRBV28 and J usage is TRBJ2-1, with TRBD1 identical over 8 bases. CDR1 is MDHEN, CDR2 SYDVKM, per germline. V shed 5 bases and J 8 bases; nucleotides not matched to a gene: 11. CDR3 size: 15 residues. The chain's CDR3 is CASSRPGGDLDEQFF. The CDR3 nucleotides are TGTGCCAGCAGTCGACCAGGGGGCGATTTGGATGAGCAGTTCTTC.

The chain carries TRBV11-2 and TRBJ2-2; 10 positions match TRBD2. From germline, CDR1 is SGHAT and CDR2 FQNNGV. The CDR3 consists of 14 residues. Trimming cost V 3 bases and J 10 bases; bases outside gene matches: 5. The DNA of the CDR3 is TGTGCCAGCAGCTTTGGAGCGGGGGGGGTGGAGCTGTTTTTT. As protein: CASSFGAGGVELFF.

This chain's CDR3 is CASSRTSGRSEPDTQYF. The DNA for the CDR3 is TGTGCCAGCAGCCGGACTAGCGGGAGGAGCGAGCCAGATACGCAGTATTTT. The chain carries TRBV7-9 and TRBJ2-3; 14 nucleotides match TRBD2. With V trimmed by 5 bases and J by 4 bases, 8 bases remained unmatched. The CDR3 sequence is 17 residues long. The germline CDR1 and CDR2 sequences are SEHNR and FQNEAQ (reference sequence).

In this sample, this clonotype turned up a few times. The chain employs TRBV10-2 and TRBJ2-1, with 7 bases matching TRBD2. The ends lost 7 bases at V and 6 bases at J; junction bases unmatched: 6. This CDR3 contains 13 residues. Looked up from germline, CDR1 is WSHSY and CDR2 is SAAADI. Written as DNA, the CDR3 is TGCGCCAGCACCCCTCGCGGGGGCAATGAGCAGTTCTTC. As protein: CASTPRGGNEQFF.

This clonotype came up many times. The chain is built from TRBV18 and TRBJ2-2; D call uncertain. The V end was cut by 5 bases, the J end by 0 bases, with 10 bases between. The CDR3 runs to 15 residues. Germline assignment: CDR1 KGHSH and CDR2 LQKENI. The DNA for the CDR3 is TGTGCCAGCTCAACGGTAGCAGCGAACACCGGGGAGCTGTTTTTT. Its translation is CASSTVAANTGELFF. Based on the CDR3 plus reference TRBV18 and TRBJ2-2, the full variable domain is NAGVMQNPRHLVRRRGQEARLRCSPMKGHSHVYWYRQLPEEGLKFMVYLQKENIIDESGMPKERFSAEFPKEGPSILRIQQVVRGDSAAYFCASSTVAANTGELFFGEGSRLTVL.

This clonotype has ten or more counts. The chain employs TRBV7-8 and TRBJ2-3; D is perhaps TRBD1 (6 bases). The CDR3 length is 15 residues. The V gene lost 2 bases and the J gene lost 4 bases, with 13 bases spanning the gap. CDR1 SGHVS and CDR2 FQNEAQ come from the germline V gene. DNA for the CDR3: TGTGCCAGCAGCTTAACAGGGCTATCTCCAGATACGCAGTATTTT. Encoded protein: CASSLTGLSPDTQYF.

This clonotype was seen repeatedly, ten times or more. This chain connects TRBV5-1 to TRBJ2-7; 7 bases are a match to TRBD2. The CDR3 totals 16 residues. Losses at the gene ends were 5 bases for V and 5 bases for J; bases not matched to a gene: 16. Germline V gene sequence: CDR1 SGHRS, CDR2 YFSETQ. CDR3 nucleotides: TGCGCCAGCAGAAATCCACTGGGGGGAGGGCCACACGAGCAGTACTTC. Protein product: CASRNPLGGGPHEQYF.

This clonotype was seen repeatedly, ten times or more. V gene TRBV7-2 combines with J gene TRBJ2-1; 9 bases line up with TRBD1. V lost 2 bases, J lost 4 bases, and 6 bases stayed unmatched. The CDR3 runs to 16 residues. The germline gives CDR1 SGHTA, CDR2 FQGNSA. For the CDR3, the DNA is TGTGCCAGCAGCTTAATTGGGACAGGGATTTACAATGAGCAGTTCTTC. It codes for CASSLIGTGIYNEQFF.

This clonotype has more than one count but fewer than ten. The gene calls are TRBV27 and TRBJ2-3, with D perhaps assigned TRBD1 or TRBD2 (5 bases each). From germline, CDR1 is MNHEY and CDR2 SMNVEV (reference sequence). V lost 5 bases and J lost 5, with 14 bases in between. The CDR3 extends over 14 amino acids. The DNA of the CDR3 is TGTGCCAGCAGTGTTCTGAGGGGTGAAGATACGCAGTATTTT. As protein: CASSVLRGEDTQYF.

The V call is TRBV7-3, the J call TRBJ2-5; 14 bases are shared with TRBD2. This CDR3 contains 16 residues. CDR1 is SGHTA and CDR2 is FQGTGA in the germline V gene. Trimming removed 5 bases from V and 4 bases from J; junction bases left unmatched: 6. CDR3 amino acids: CASSPGLAGVRETQYF. In nucleotides, the CDR3 is TGTGCCAGCAGCCCGGGACTAGCGGGAGTGCGAGAGACCCAGTACTTC.

At least ten counts were recorded for this clonotype. The chain couples TRBV11-2 to TRBJ2-7; 13 bases map to TRBD2. J was trimmed by 1 base and V by 5 bases; bases with no gene match: 8. From germline, CDR1 is SGHAT and CDR2 FQNNGV. The CDR3 has 17 residues. CDR3 in amino acids: CASSPRTSGRGSYEQYF. The CDR3, as DNA: TGTGCCAGCAGCCCGAGGACTAGCGGGAGAGGGTCCTACGAGCAGTACTTC. The whole variable domain, remainder taken from reference TRBV11-2 and TRBJ2-7, is EAGVAQSPRYKIIEKRQSVAFWCNPISGHATLYWYQQILGQGPKLLIQFQNNGVVDDSQLPKDRFSAERLKGVDSTLKIQPAKLEDSAVYLCASSPRTSGRGSYEQYFGPGTRLTVT.

The rearrangement uses TRBV11-3 and TRBJ2-1; 8 bases agree with TRBD1. CDR1 SGHNT and CDR2 YENEEA come from the germline V gene. Trimming removed 3 bases from V and 0 bases from J; junction bases left unmatched: 10. This CDR3 spans 18 amino acids. DNA for the CDR3: TGTGCCAGCAGCTTGGGGCAAGGACAGGGAAGCTCCTACAATGAGCAGTTCTTC. Translated, it gives CASSLGQGQGSSYNEQFF.

V is TRBV10-3 and J is TRBJ1-4; D possibly corresponds to TRBD1 (5 bases). Germline V gene sequence: CDR1 ENHRY, CDR2 SYGVKD. V dropped 10 bases and J dropped 3 bases, with 21 bases sitting between them. The CDR3 consists of 16 residues. The CDR3 DNA sequence: TGTGCCACGACCCCCAATCTACGGGGGGCTAATGAAAAACTGTTTTTT. Protein: CATTPNLRGANEKLFF.

This sequence joins TRBV10-3 and TRBJ2-4; D is possibly TRBD1 or TRBD2 (6 bases each). Trimming pared 8 bases from V and 7 bases from J, leaving 15 bases between. This CDR3 is 13 amino acids long. Looked up from germline, CDR1 is ENHRY and CDR2 is SYGVKD. The CDR3 sequence: CAIGGGRGNIQYF. The CDR3 coding sequence is TGTGCCATCGGAGGGGGTAGAGGGAACATTCAGTACTTC.

This sequence joins TRBV4-1 and TRBJ1-2; TRBD1 is a possible D gene (6 bases). CDR3 length: 15 residues. Deletions cut 3 bases from V and 4 bases from J, with 15 bases between. Germline values: CDR1 MGHRA, CDR2 YSYEKL. As DNA, the CDR3 is TGCGCCAGCAGCCAGATCTCGGGAGGGGGCTATGGCTACACCTTC. Amino acid sequence: CASSQISGGGYGYTF.

V gene TRBV12-3 or TRBV12-4 combines with J gene TRBJ1-6; a possible D gene is TRBD1 (6 bases). Deletions cut 6 bases from V and 0 bases from J, with 15 bases between. This CDR3 is built from 17 residues. The CDR3 coding sequence is TGTGCCAGCAGGGTACAGGGCCAAAGCTCCTATAATTCACCCCTCCACTTT. It encodes CASRVQGQSSYNSPLHF.